The entry that follows covers one T cell receptor beta chain sequence. This table comes from immunoSEQ multiplex PCR, and its TCRdb copy is limited to in-frame clones, with some not included. The sample includes approximately 250,000 clones, 80% to 90% of them seen just once. These data are taken from a study of blood T cell repertoires in COVID-19. About the research overall: The cDNA or gDNA used as material had been derived from T cells, B-cell-depleted T cells, or PBMCs.

Deletions cut 8 bases from V and 5 bases from J, with 15 bases between. Germline V gene data show CDR1 as SGHAT and CDR2 as FQDESV (reference sequence). The CDR3 covers 14 residues. The genes are TRBV11-1 and TRBJ2-2; maybe TRBD2 (7 bases). The specimen was PBMCs or T cells enriched from blood (not recorded which). The sequence was obtained from a woman in her twenties or thirties with acute COVID-19. CDR3 sequence (DNA): TGTGCCAGCTCGTGGGGGCGGGAGACCGGGGAGCTGTTTTTT. Amino acid sequence: CASSWGRETGELFF.